This T cell receptor beta chain was identified in a study of regulatory T cells in long-lasting Graves disease. The sample's time point: newly diagnosed GD, antithyroid drugs for less than 3 months. PBMCs provided the RNA from which the TCR library was made. Arm-PCR of CDR3 regions with iRepertoire HTBI primers generated TCR beta libraries. One entry per CDR3 protein results from TCRdb running MiXCR on the multiplex PCR reads. Among about 450,000 distinct CDR3 sequences listed, 14% were seen once. Germline V gene data show CDR1 as SGDLS and CDR2 as YYNGEE. The CDR3 consists of 14 residues. Concerning this clonotype: Sequence at one end of the junction differs from germline and may be a read error.

This same sample was also taken into another study, of T cells in Graves' hyperthyroidism and ophthalmopathy.

The sample consisted of peripheral blood mononuclear cells (PBMCs), taken at new diagnosis, from a patient treated with antithyroid drugs. The genes are TRBV9 and TRBJ2-2; D is perhaps TRBD1 or TRBD2 (6 bases each). The receptor was isolated from a woman in her 50s with Graves disease. The CDR3 region has the DNA TGTGCCAGCAGCGTAGACCGGGACACCGGGGGGCTGTTTTTT. It encodes CASSVDRDTGGLFF. The full variable domain, with the rest looked up from reference TRBV9 and TRBJ2-2, is DSGVTQTPKHLITATGQRVTLRCSPRSGDLSVYWYQQSLDQGLQFLIQYYNGEERAKGNILERFSAQQFPDLHSELNLSSLELGDSALYFCASSVDRDTGGLFFGEGSRLTVL.